A single sample gave rise to the 10 T cell receptor beta chains below, sequenced in a study of blood T cell repertoires in COVID-19. The assay was immunoSEQ multiplex PCR, and TCRdb's table has in-frame clones only and misses some. The repertoire includes around 190,000 clones, about 88% of them detected once, and around 23% sits in the top ten. The sample was PBMCs or T cells enriched from blood (not recorded which). These receptors were taken from a woman in her thirties or forties in a cohort exposed to, infected with or recovered from COVID-19 (not recorded which).

The genes are TRBV29-1 and TRBJ2-7, with 13 positions matching TRBD2. The CDR3 consists of 14 residues. Germline-derived CDR1 and CDR2 are SQVTM and ANQGSEA. Unmatched junction bases numbered 7, after V lost 4 bases and J lost 7 bases. The CDR3 DNA sequence: TGCAGCGTTGTCAGGACTAGCGGGGGACGTGAGCAGTACTTC. It is translated as CSVVRTSGGREQYF.

The chain couples TRBV28 to TRBJ1-2, with 11 bases lining up with TRBD1. This CDR3 spans 17 amino acids. V was pared by 5 bases and J by 6 bases, with 14 bases of the junction left unmatched. Germline lookup yields CDR1 MDHEN and CDR2 SYDVKM. The CDR3: CASSLGPGQGATDGYTF. The DNA for the CDR3 is TGTGCCAGCAGTCTTGGGCCCGGACAGGGGGCAACGGATGGCTACACCTTC.

The gene calls are TRBV9 and TRBJ2-2; D possibly corresponds to TRBD1 (5 bases). Germline V gives CDR1 SGDLS, CDR2 YYNGEE. The V and J ends lost 1 base and 3 bases respectively, with 13 bases between them. This CDR3 is built from 16 residues. The CDR3 region is CASSVSRIRDTGELFF. The CDR3 DNA sequence: TGTGCCAGCAGCGTATCTCGGATCAGGGACACCGGGGAGCTGTTTTTT.

The chain has TRBV4-3 and TRBJ2-1; TRBD2 matches at 9 bases. This CDR3 has 19 residues. Per germline, CDR1 LGHNA and CDR2 YSLEER. With V trimmed by 0 bases and J by 5 bases, 14 bases remained unmatched. The chain's CDR3 is CASSQDELPLAGLNNEQFF. The CDR3 DNA is TGCGCCAGCAGCCAAGATGAACTCCCGCTAGCGGGATTGAACAATGAGCAGTTCTTC.

The gene calls are TRBV11-2 and TRBJ1-2; 12 positions agree with TRBD1. The length of the CDR3 is 18 residues. Germline assignment: CDR1 SGHAT and CDR2 FQNNGV. Trimming at V came to 1 base and at J to 2 bases, leaving 8 bases not matched to a gene. The CDR3 region has the DNA TGTGCCAGCAGCTTAGCGGGGGTCGGGACAGGGGGCAACTATGGCTACACCTTC. Translating it yields CASSLAGVGTGGNYGYTF.

This clone was seen a single time. Germline and junction disagree at one end, which may indicate a read error. CDR3 residues: CASTQSGKRGDTF. CDR3 nucleotides: TGTGCCAGCACCCAGTCCGGAAAACGAGGGGACACCTTT. V is TRBV12-3 or TRBV12-4 and J is TRBJ2-3; the D gene is possibly TRBD1 (6 bases). This CDR3 is 13 amino acids long.

This chain uses TRBV6-5 with TRBJ1-1; no reliable D call. With 7 bases removed from V and 1 base from J, the gap between germline ends came to 10 bases. This CDR3 contains 13 residues. From germline, CDR1 is MNHEY and CDR2 SVGAGI. The CDR3 loop reads CASKRVENTEAFF. The CDR3 nucleotides read TGTGCCAGCAAGCGAGTAGAGAACACTGAAGCTTTCTTT.

V is TRBV3-1 (or the pseudogene TRBV3-2) and J is TRBJ2-1; D gene unclear. The CDR3 extends over 13 amino acids. In germline, CDR1 is LGHDT, CDR2 YNNKEL (reference sequence). V shed 1 base and J shed 9 bases, with 10 bases lying between them. The CDR3 region has the DNA TGTGCCAGCAGCCAAGCTACTCTTCTTGAGCAGTTCTTC. It is translated as CASSQATLLEQFF.

V and J are TRBV2 and TRBJ1-2; 8 bases match TRBD1. J lost 5 bases, V lost 2 bases, and 7 bases had no gene match. The CDR3 has 15 residues. Germline V gives CDR1 SNHLY, CDR2 FYNNEI. The CDR3 reads CASSEWTGSSYGYTF. As DNA, the CDR3 is TGTGCCAGCAGTGAATGGACAGGGTCCTCTTATGGCTACACCTTC.

The chain employs TRBV7-8 and TRBJ1-2, with D perhaps matching TRBD1 (5 bases). The CDR3 length is 15 residues. The ends were cut back, 1 base at V and 4 bases at J, with 13 bases in the middle. Looked up from germline, CDR1 is SGHVS and CDR2 is FQNEAQ. The chain's CDR3 is CASSLGPATVYGYTF. The CDR3 DNA sequence: TGTGCCAGCAGCTTAGGACCGGCGACAGTCTATGGCTACACCTTC.